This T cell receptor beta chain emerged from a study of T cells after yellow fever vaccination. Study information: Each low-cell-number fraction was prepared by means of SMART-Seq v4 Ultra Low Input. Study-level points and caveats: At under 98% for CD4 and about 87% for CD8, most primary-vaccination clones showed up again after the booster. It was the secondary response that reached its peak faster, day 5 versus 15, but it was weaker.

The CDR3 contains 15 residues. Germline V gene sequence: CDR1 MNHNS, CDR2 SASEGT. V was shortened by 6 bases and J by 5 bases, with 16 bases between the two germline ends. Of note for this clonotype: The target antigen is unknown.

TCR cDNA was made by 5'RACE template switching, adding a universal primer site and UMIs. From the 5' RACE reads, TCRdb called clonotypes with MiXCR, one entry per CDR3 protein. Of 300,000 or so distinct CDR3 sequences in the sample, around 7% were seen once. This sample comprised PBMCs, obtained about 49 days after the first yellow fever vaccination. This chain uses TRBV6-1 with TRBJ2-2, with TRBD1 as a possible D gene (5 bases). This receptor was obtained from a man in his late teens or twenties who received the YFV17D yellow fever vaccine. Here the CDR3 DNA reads TGTGCCAGCAGCCAAACCAGGGTCTGGACCGGGGAGCTGTTTTTT. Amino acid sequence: CASSQTRVWTGELFF.